This T cell receptor beta chain was recorded in a study of T cells in Graves' hyperthyroidism and ophthalmopathy. V was pared by 2 bases and J by 5 bases, with 12 bases between. The CDR3 covers 14 residues. Recently diagnosed hyperthyroidism of less than 2 months' duration affected patients aged 18 to 65. Amplified TCR beta CDR3 regions came from RNA transcripts. A set of HTBI primers served as the primers for a first-round RT-PCR of the TCR CDR3. One entry per CDR3 protein, called by TCRdb with MiXCR from the multiplex PCR reads. Of about 540,000 distinct CDR3 sequences in the sample, roughly 46% are singletons; the top ten hold roughly 8.2%.

Sequencing used peripheral blood or thyroid tissue (not recorded which). The chain links TRBV12-3 or TRBV12-4 to TRBJ1-1; D uncertain. This sequence originates from a woman between 18 and 29 years old with Graves' hyperthyroidism. CDR3 protein: CASSLWHRETEAFF. The CDR3 DNA reads TGTGCCAGCAGTTTATGGCATAGGGAAACTGAAGCTTTCTTT.